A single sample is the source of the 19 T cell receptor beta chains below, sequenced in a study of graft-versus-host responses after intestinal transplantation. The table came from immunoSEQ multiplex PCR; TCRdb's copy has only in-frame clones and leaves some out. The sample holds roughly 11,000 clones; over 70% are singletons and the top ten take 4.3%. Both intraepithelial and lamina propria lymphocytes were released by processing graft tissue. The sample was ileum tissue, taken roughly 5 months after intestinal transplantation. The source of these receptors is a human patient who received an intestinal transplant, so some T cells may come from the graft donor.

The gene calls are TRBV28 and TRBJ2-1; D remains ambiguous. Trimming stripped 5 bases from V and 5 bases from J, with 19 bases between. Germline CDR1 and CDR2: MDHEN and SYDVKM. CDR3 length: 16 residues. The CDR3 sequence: CASSDGGALPNNEQFF. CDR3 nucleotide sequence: TGTGCCAGCAGTGACGGCGGAGCCCTCCCCAACAATGAGCAGTTCTTC.

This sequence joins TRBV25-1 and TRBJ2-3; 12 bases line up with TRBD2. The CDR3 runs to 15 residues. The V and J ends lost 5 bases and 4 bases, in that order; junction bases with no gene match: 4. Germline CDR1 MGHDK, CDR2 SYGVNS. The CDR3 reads CASSPRLAGADTQYF. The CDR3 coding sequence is TGTGCCAGCAGTCCGAGACTAGCGGGGGCAGATACGCAGTATTTT.

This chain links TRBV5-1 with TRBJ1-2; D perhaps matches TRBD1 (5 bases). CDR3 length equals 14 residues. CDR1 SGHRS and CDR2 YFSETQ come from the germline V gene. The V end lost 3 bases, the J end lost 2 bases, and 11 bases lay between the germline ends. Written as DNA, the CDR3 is TGCGCCAGCAGCTGGGGGGACTCCAACTATGGCTACACCTTC. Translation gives CASSWGDSNYGYTF.

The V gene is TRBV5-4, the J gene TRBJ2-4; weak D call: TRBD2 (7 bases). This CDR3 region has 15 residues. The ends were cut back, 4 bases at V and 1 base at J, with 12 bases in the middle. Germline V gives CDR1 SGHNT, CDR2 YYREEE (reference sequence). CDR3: CASSLGGEAKNIQYF. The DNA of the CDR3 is TGTGCCAGCAGCCTAGGGGGGGAGGCCAAAAACATTCAGTACTTC.

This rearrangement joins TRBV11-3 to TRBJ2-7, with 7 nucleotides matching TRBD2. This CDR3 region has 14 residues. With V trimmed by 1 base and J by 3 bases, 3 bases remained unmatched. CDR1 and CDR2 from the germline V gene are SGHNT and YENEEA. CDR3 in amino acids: CASSLAGGYYEQYF. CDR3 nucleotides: TGTGCCAGCAGCTTAGCGGGGGGATACTACGAGCAGTACTTC.

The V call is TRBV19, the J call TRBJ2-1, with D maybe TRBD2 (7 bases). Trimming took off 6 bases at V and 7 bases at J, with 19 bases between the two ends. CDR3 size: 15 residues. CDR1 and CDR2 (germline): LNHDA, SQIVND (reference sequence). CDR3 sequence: CASRLGLGRGNEQFF. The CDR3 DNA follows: TGTGCCAGTAGACTGGGTTTAGGGAGGGGGAATGAGCAGTTCTTC.

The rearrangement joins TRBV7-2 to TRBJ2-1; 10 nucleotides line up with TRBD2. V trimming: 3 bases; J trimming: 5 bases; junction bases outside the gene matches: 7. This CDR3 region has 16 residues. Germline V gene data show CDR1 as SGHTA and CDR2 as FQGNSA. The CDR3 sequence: CASSFMFGLADNEQFF. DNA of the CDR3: TGTGCCAGCAGCTTTATGTTTGGACTAGCGGACAATGAGCAGTTCTTC.

CDR3 in amino acids: CSVVEGSGANVLTF. CDR3 DNA sequence: TGCAGCGTGGTGGAGGGCTCTGGGGCCAACGTCCTGACTTTC. The gene calls are TRBV29-1 and TRBJ2-6, with D maybe TRBD2 (6 bases). Trimming removed 6 bases from V and 0 bases from J, with 9 bases in between. CDR1 is SQVTM, CDR2 ANQGSEA, per germline. The CDR3 loop spans 14 amino acids.

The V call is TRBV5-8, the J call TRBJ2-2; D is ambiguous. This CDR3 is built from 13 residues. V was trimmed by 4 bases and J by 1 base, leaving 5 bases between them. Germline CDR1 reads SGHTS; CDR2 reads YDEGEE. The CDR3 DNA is TGTGCCAGCAGCCAGAAGAACACCGGGGAGCTGTTTTTT. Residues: CASSQKNTGELFF.

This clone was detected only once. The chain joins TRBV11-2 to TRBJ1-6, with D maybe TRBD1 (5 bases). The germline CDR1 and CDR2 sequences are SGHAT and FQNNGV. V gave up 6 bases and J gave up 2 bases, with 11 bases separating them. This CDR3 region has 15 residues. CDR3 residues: CASRLQGTYNSPLHF. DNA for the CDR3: TGTGCCAGCAGACTTCAGGGTACCTATAATTCACCCCTCCACTTT.

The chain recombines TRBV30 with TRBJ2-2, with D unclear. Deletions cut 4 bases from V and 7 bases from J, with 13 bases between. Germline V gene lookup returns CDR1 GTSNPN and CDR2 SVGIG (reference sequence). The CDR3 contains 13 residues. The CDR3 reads CAWTARLGGELFF. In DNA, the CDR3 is TGTGCCTGGACGGCGCGGTTAGGCGGGGAGCTGTTTTTT. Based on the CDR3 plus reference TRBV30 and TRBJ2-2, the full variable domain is SQTIHQWPATLVQPVGSPLSLECTVEGTSNPNLYWYRQAAGRGLQLLFYSVGIGQISSEVPQNLSASRPQDRQFILSSKKLLLSDSGFYLCAWTARLGGELFFGEGSRLTVL.

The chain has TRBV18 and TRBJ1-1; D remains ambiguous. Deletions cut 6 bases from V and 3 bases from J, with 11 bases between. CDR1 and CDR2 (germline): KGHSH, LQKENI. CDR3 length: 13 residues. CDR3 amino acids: CASSSLDDTEAFF. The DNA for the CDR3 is TGTGCCAGCTCCTCACTCGATGACACTGAAGCTTTCTTT.

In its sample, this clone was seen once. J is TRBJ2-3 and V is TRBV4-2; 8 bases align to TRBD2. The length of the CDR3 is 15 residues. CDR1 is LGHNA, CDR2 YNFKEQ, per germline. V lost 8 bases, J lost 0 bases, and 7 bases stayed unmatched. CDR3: CASLPLAGSTDTQYF. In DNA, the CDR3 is TGTGCCAGCCTCCCCCTAGCGGGTAGCACAGATACGCAGTATTTT.

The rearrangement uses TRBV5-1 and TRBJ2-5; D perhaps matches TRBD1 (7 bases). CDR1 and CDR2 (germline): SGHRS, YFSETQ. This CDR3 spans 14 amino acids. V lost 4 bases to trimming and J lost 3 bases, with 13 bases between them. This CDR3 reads CASSAGGTEETQYF. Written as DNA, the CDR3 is TGCGCCAGCAGCGCAGGGGGGACCGAAGAGACCCAGTACTTC.

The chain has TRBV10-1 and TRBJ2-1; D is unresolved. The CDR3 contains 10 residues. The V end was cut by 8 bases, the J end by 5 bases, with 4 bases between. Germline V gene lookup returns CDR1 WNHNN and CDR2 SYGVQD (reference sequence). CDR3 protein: CASLNNEQFF. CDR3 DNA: TGCGCCAGCCTTAACAATGAGCAGTTCTTC.

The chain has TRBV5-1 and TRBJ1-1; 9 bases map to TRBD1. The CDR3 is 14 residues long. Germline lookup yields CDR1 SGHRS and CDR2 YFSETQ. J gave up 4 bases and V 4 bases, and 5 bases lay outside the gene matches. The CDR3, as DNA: TGCGCCAGCAGCCGACAGGGGGAGGGCACTGAAGCTTTCTTT. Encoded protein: CASSRQGEGTEAFF.

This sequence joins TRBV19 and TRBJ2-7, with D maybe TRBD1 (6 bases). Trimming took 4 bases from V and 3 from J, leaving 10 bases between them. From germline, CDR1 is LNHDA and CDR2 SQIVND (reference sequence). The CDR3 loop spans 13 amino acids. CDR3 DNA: TGTGCCAGTAGTAGTTGGACAGACTACGAGCAGTACTTC. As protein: CASSSWTDYEQYF.

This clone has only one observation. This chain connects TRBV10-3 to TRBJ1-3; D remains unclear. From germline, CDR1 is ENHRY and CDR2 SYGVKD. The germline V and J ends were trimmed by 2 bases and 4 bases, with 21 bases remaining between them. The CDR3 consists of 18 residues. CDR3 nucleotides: TGTGCCATCAGTGAGCTAGAGGCAGCCCCGTCAAGAGGAAACACCATATATTTT. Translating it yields CAISELEAAPSRGNTIYF.

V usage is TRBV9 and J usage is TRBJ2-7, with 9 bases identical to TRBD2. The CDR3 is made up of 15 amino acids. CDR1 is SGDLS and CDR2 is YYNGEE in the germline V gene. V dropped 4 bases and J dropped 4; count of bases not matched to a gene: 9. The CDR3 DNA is TGTGCCAGCAGCCCACATAGCGGGAGTTGGTACGAGCAGTACTTC. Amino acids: CASSPHSGSWYEQYF.